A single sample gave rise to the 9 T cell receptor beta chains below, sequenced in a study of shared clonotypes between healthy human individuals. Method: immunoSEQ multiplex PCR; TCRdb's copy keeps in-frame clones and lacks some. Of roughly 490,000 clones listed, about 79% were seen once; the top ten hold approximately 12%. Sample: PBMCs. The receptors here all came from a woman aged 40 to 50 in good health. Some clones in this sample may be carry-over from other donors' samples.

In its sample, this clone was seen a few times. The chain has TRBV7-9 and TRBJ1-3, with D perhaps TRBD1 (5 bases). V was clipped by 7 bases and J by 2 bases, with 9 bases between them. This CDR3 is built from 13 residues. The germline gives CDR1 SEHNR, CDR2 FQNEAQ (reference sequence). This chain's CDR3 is CASMSGTGNTIYF. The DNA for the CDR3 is TGTGCCAGCATGTCAGGGACTGGAAACACCATATATTTT.

CDR3 DNA sequence: TGTGCCAGCTCACCCCCGGGACTAGCGGGAACCGGGGAGCTGTTTTTT. Its protein is CASSPPGLAGTGELFF. V is TRBV18 and J is TRBJ2-2, with 13 positions matching TRBD2. The V and J ends lost 3 bases and 5 bases, in that order; junction bases with no gene match: 3. The CDR3 has 16 amino acids. Germline V CDR1 and CDR2: KGHSH, LQKENI.

The CDR3 region is CASSLDLQETQYF. DNA of the CDR3: TGTGCCAGCTCGTTGGACTTGCAGGAGACCCAGTACTTC. This chain connects TRBV18 to TRBJ2-5; possibly TRBD2 for D (5 bases). The CDR3 covers 13 residues. Trimming removed 6 bases at V and 5 bases at J, with 13 bases between. Germline CDR1 KGHSH, CDR2 LQKENI.

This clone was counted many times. The CDR3 sequence: CASSLQGHEQFF. CDR3 in DNA: TGCGCCAGCAGCTTACAGGGGCATGAGCAGTTCTTC. The chain carries TRBV5-1 and TRBJ2-1; 7 bases line up with TRBD1. V lost 2 bases to trimming and J lost 8 bases; unmatched junction nucleotides: 1. CDR3 length: 12 residues. The germline gives CDR1 SGHRS, CDR2 YFSETQ.

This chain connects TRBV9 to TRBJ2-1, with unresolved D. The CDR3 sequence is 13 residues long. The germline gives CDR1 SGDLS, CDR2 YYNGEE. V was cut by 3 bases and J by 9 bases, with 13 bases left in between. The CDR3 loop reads CASSGASSGEQFF. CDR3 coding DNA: TGTGCCAGCAGCGGGGCTAGTTCGGGTGAGCAGTTCTTC.

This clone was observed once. Here the CDR3 DNA reads TGTGCCAGCAGTTCAAGGAGACTAGTTTTGGGCAACGAGCAGTACTTC. Its translation: CASSSRRLVLGNEQYF. The genes are TRBV28 and TRBJ2-7, with TRBD2 as a possible D gene (6 bases). Germline CDR1 and CDR2: MDHEN and SYDVKM. Trimming cost V 4 bases and J 5 bases, with 21 bases left between them. The CDR3 is made up of 16 amino acids.

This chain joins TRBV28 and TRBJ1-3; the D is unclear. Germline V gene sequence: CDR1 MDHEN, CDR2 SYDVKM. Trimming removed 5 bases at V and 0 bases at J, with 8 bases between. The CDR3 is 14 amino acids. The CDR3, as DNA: TGTGCCAGCAGTCCTACGCGCTCTGGAAACACCATATATTTT. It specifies CASSPTRSGNTIYF.

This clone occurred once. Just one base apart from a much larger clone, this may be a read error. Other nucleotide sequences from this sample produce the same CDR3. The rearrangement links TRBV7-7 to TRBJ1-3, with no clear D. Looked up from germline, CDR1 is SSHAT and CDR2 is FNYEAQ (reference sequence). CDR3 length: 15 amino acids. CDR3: CASSLSMSSGNTIYF. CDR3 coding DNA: TGCGCTAGCAGCTTAAGTATGAGCTCTGGAAACACCATATATTTT.

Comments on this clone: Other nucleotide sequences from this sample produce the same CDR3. The CDR3 reads CASSPTGNQETQYF. Written as DNA, the CDR3 is TGTGCCAGCAGCCCGACAGGGAATCAAGAGACCCAGTACTTC. The chain combines TRBV7-8 with TRBJ2-5; 7 bases map to TRBD1. This CDR3 region has 14 residues. Losses at the gene ends were 5 bases for V and 2 bases for J; bases not matched to a gene: 5. The germline V gene encodes CDR1 SGHVS and CDR2 FQNEAQ.